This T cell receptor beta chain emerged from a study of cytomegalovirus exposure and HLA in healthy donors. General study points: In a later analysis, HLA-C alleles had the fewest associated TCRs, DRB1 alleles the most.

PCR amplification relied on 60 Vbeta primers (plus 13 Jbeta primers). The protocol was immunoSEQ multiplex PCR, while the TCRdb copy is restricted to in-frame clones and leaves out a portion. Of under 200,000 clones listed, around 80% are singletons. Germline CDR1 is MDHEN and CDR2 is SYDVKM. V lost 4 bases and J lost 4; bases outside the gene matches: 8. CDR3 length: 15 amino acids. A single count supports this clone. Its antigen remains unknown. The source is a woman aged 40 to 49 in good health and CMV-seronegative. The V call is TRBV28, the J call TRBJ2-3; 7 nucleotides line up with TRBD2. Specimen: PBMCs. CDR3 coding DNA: TGTGCCAGCAGTTCTCCGGGGAGGGGAGCAGATACGCAGTATTTT. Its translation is CASSSPGRGADTQYF.